The TCR beta chain under discussion was sequenced for a study of cytomegalovirus exposure and HLA in healthy donors. Across the study: It was reported in a later analysis that the roughly 120 validation repertoires used the same platform as the roughly 700 first-cohort repertoires.

As concerns this clone: Its matching antigen is unknown.

Overall study findings and caveats: Researchers catalogued roughly 170 TCR beta chains as cytomegalovirus-associated. Specific recognition of CMV antigens was confirmed in vitro for a few chains (all CMV-associated). The tendency of first-cohort TCR clusters to co-occur in the 90 to 150 validation repertoires was the finding of a later analysis.

The germline V gene encodes CDR1 MNHEY and CDR2 SMNVEV (reference sequence). With V trimmed by 4 bases and J by 1 base, 3 bases remained unmatched. This CDR3 comprises 15 residues. Clones were sequenced by immunoSEQ multiplex PCR, and TCRdb holds only the in-frame ones, with some missing. The sample holds some 150,000 clones, around nine tenths seen once. The clonotype was recovered from a woman aged 18-29 years in good health and CMV-seropositive. The chain joins TRBV27 to TRBJ2-2; 7 bases map to TRBD1. Sequenced sample: PBMCs. This CDR3 is CASSSGQRNTGELFF. The CDR3 DNA is TGTGCCAGCAGTTCGGGACAGAGGAACACCGGGGAGCTGTTTTTT.